This T cell receptor beta chain was identified during a study of shared clonotypes between healthy human individuals. The CDR3 loop spans 16 amino acids. The V and J ends lost 4 bases and 4 bases respectively, with 19 bases between them. Per the germline V gene, CDR1 is SGHNT and CDR2 is YYREEE (reference sequence). Data came from immunoSEQ multiplex PCR; TCRdb stores just in-frame clones and leaves some out. The sample consists of about 2.4 million clones, more than 90% of them appearing once. Study-wide results and caveats: Deeper or shallower sequencing was expected to change how clonotypes are shared among donors.

This clone is a singleton in its sample. Its antigen is not identified. The donor population consisted of healthy HIV-negative adults with no recent acute infections or vaccinations. This receptor was taken from a man younger than 35 in good health. The chain couples TRBV5-4 to TRBJ2-3; D call uncertain. The sample was naive CD4+ T cells sorted from blood. Subset indicated: CD45RA+ positively selected. The CDR3 loop is CASSHDRYRSADTQYF. The CDR3, as DNA: TGTGCCAGCAGCCACGATCGGTATAGGAGCGCAGATACGCAGTATTTT.